This TCR beta chain was found in a study of CD8 T cells in ankylosing spondylitis. Each CDR3 protein gets one entry after TCRdb re-called the 5' RACE reads with MiXCR. The sample has about 220,000 distinct CDR3 sequences; roughly a tenth are singletons. Study observations and caveats: Disease-linked clones displayed a CD8+ phenotype and appeared relatively rarely in peripheral blood. Significant enrichment of disease-linked clones was reportedly seen in matched ankylosing spondylitis synovial fluid. Some motif variants had been reported before (in reactive arthritis synovial fluid and blood). Roughly 8 highly homologous variants made up a TCR beta motif, and this motif appeared characteristic of ankylosing spondylitis blood.

This clonotype was seen a few times. Its antigen is unknown. Sequencing used blood, either unsorted or a sorted T cell fraction (not recorded which). This sequence was found in a male donor with ankylosing spondylitis or in good health (not recorded which).

The CDR3 loop is CAISGDRDANYGYTF. The DNA for the CDR3 is TGTGCCATCAGTGGGGACAGAGATGCTAACTATGGCTACACCTTC. The gene calls are TRBV10-3 and TRBJ1-2, with 7 nucleotides matching TRBD1. The CDR3 contains 15 residues. Germline V CDR1 and CDR2: ENHRY, SYGVKD. V shed 4 bases, J shed 0 bases, and the junction held 5 bases outside the gene matches.